This T cell receptor beta chain derives from a study of CD8 T cells in Susac syndrome. The ends were cut back, 4 bases at V and 4 bases at J, with 7 bases in the middle. CDR1 and CDR2 from the germline V gene are SGHVS and FNYEAQ. CDR3 size: 12 residues. After extraction with the RNeasy kit, roughly 0.5 to 1 ug of the RNA was reverse transcribed using random hexamers. TCRdb itself ran the immunoSEQ multiplex PCR reads through MiXCR, one entry per CDR3 protein. The sample yields approximately 120,000 distinct CDR3 sequences, around nine tenths seen once. The V gene is TRBV7-6, the J gene TRBJ1-2; D perhaps matches TRBD1 (5 bases). The clonotype was recovered from a human donor with multiple sclerosis. Sequenced input: CD8+ T cells from PBMCs. The CDR3 DNA reads TGTGCCAGCAGCTCCGGGACCTATGGCTACACCTTC. Protein sequence: CASSSGTYGYTF.